This T cell receptor (beta chain) was sequenced in a study of blood T cells in healthy people across ages. Points from the study as a whole: Roughly linearly, TCR beta diversity per million T cells fell as age increased.

Peripheral blood samples of roughly 10 milliliters were drawn from each donor. Samples had at least 6.5 million PBMCs isolated from them. Germline V lookup: CDR1 SGHTA, CDR2 FQGNSA. CDR3 size: 15 residues. Alongside a J-beta primer mix, a sample-barcoded 5' primer served in a second PCR lasting about 7 to 12 cycles. Every single cDNA molecule received a tag from a template-switch adaptor with 12 random nucleotides. TCRdb ran MiXCR on the 5' RACE reads and lists one entry per CDR3 protein. Of around 1.1 million distinct CDR3 sequences in the sample, more than 30% are singletons; the top ten hold approximately 14%. Details on this clonotype: Its antigen is still unknown. The junction and the germline gene differ at one end; a read error may be behind it.

What was sequenced was blood. This TCR came from a young man in good health. V usage is TRBV7-2 and J usage is TRBJ1-1; D remains ambiguous. CDR3 region: CASGFLNEWNTEAFF. CDR3 DNA sequence: TGTGCCAGCGGCTTTCTAAACGAGTGGAACACTGAAGCTTTCTTT.